The present TCR beta chain was sequenced within a study of shared clonotypes between healthy human individuals. The germline CDR1 and CDR2 sequences are MDHEN and SYDVKM. V dropped 5 bases and J dropped 5 bases, with 7 bases sitting between them. The CDR3 runs to 11 residues. Only CD45RO-negative cells positively selected for CCR7 counted as naive CD8 cells, so terminally differentiated effector memory CD45RA+ cells were excluded. Here immunoSEQ multiplex PCR was the method, and the copy in TCRdb shows in-frame clones only, minus some. The sample holds roughly 650,000 clones, around 96% seen once. Material for sequencing was naive CD8+ T cells sorted from blood. This sequence was found in a woman under 40 in good health. This sequence joins TRBV28 and TRBJ2-7; D is perhaps TRBD1 or TRBD2 (5 bases each). CDR3 sequence: CASSQGHEQYF. DNA of the CDR3: TGTGCCAGCAGTCAGGGACACGAGCAGTACTTC.